These 13 T cell receptor beta chains came from one sample sequenced in a study of OX40 agonist ivuxolimab in advanced cancers. Sequencing used immunoSEQ multiplex PCR; TCRdb keeps in-frame clones, though not all of them. The repertoire holds some 72,000 clones, with around 92% as singletons. This specimen consisted of CD4+ or CD8+ T cells sorted from blood, obtained in a trial of the OX40 agonist ivuxolimab. The receptors were sampled from an adult with an advanced solid tumor such as melanoma, head and neck, liver or kidney cancer.

The chain couples TRBV7-2 to TRBJ2-2; D might be TRBD2 (6 bases). CDR1 and CDR2 from the germline V gene are SGHTA and FQGNSA. Trimming removed 6 bases from V and 6 bases from J, with 17 bases in between. This CDR3 comprises 15 residues. CDR3 in DNA: TGTGCCAGCAGGCGGACTCACCGCGGGGCCGGGGAGCTGTTTTTT. Protein product: CASRRTHRGAGELFF.

This clone showed up just once. V usage is TRBV7-2 and J usage is TRBJ2-1; 15 bases are a match to TRBD2. Germline CDR1 is SGHTA and CDR2 is FQGNSA. Trimming cost V 6 bases and J 8 bases; bases outside gene matches: 14. The CDR3 runs 18 residues. The CDR3, as DNA: TGTGCCAGCAGGACAGGGACTAGCGGGAGGACTAGGCGGGATGAGCAGTTCTTC. Translating it yields CASRTGTSGRTRRDEQFF. Complete variable domain (other parts from reference TRBV7-2 and TRBJ2-1): GAGVSQSPSNKVTEKGKDVELRCDPISGHTALYWYRQSLGQGLEFLIYFQGNSAPDKSGLPSDRFSAERTGGSVSTLTIQRTQQEDSAVYLCASRTGTSGRTRRDEQFFGPGTRLTVL.

The rearrangement uses TRBV9 and TRBJ1-2; TRBD1 might be the D (5 bases). V lost 1 base and J 2 bases, leaving 6 bases between the germline ends. The CDR3 consists of 13 residues. Per the germline V gene, CDR1 is SGDLS and CDR2 is YYNGEE. This CDR3 reads CASSVRGNYGYTF. The CDR3 nucleotides read TGTGCCAGCAGCGTACGGGGGAACTATGGCTACACCTTC.

The V and J genes are TRBV6-4 and TRBJ2-2; D unresolved. The CDR3 loop spans 16 amino acids. Germline-derived CDR1 and CDR2 are MRHNA and SNTAGT. V gave up 0 bases and J gave up 4 bases, with 12 bases separating them. CDR3 loop: CASSDSAWPVTGELFF. The CDR3 DNA reads as TGTGCCAGCAGTGACTCAGCATGGCCGGTCACCGGGGAGCTGTTTTTT.

V usage is TRBV18 and J usage is TRBJ2-3; D gene unclear. Trimming cost V 2 bases and J 6 bases, with 12 bases left between them. Germline CDR1 is KGHSH and CDR2 is LQKENI. There are 14 residues in the CDR3. Here the CDR3 reads CASSPSADPDTQYF. CDR3 nucleotides: TGTGCCAGCTCACCATCCGCGGATCCGGATACGCAGTATTTT.

This CDR3 reads CATSGGGAQETQYF. The CDR3 nucleotides read TGTGCCACCAGCGGAGGAGGGGCCCAAGAGACCCAGTACTTC. V gene TRBV15 combines with J gene TRBJ2-5; D perhaps matches TRBD2 (6 bases). V lost 5 bases, J lost 1 base, and 11 bases lay in between. The germline gives CDR1 LNHNV, CDR2 YYDKDF (reference sequence). The CDR3 runs to 14 residues.

The chain recombines TRBV5-5 with TRBJ2-7; D is undetermined. The CDR3 is made up of 13 amino acids. V was trimmed by 0 bases and J by 5 bases, leaving 9 bases between them. Germline assignment: CDR1 SGHKS and CDR2 YYEKEE (reference sequence). For the CDR3, the DNA is TGTGCCAGCAGCTTGGCCTGGATGGACGAGCAGTACTTC. This codes for CASSLAWMDEQYF.

The chain is built from TRBV28 and TRBJ1-2; TRBD1 matches at 7 bases. This CDR3 spans 20 amino acids. J was trimmed by 5 bases and V by 4 bases; bases with no gene match: 25. Germline CDR1 and CDR2: MDHEN and SYDVKM. The CDR3 DNA is TGTGCCAGCAGTTCAGTCGCCTTAAGGGGACAGCGGAGCATTTATTATGGCTACACCTTC. Translation: CASSSVALRGQRSIYYGYTF.

The chain recombines TRBV28 with TRBJ2-5; maybe TRBD1 (7 bases). Trimming stripped 5 bases from V and 5 bases from J, with 27 bases between. The V gene's germline CDR1 is MDHEN and CDR2 SYDVKM. The CDR3 totals 18 residues. CDR3 region: CASSPNPFRWRGLETQYF. The CDR3 DNA sequence: TGTGCCAGCAGTCCTAACCCCTTCCGATGGAGGGGGCTGGAGACCCAGTACTTC. Together with reference TRBV28 and TRBJ2-5, the CDR3 gives the full variable domain: DVKVTQSSRYLVKRTGEKVFLECVQDMDHENMFWYRQDPGLGLRLIYFSYDVKMKEKGDIPEGYSVSREKKERFSLILESASTNQTSMYLCASSPNPFRWRGLETQYFGPGTRLLVL.

The rearrangement uses TRBV7-3 and TRBJ2-2; D gene uncertain. The CDR3 has 13 amino acids. Germline CDR1 SGHTA, CDR2 FQGTGA. V gave up 5 bases and J gave up 2 bases, with 6 bases separating them. CDR3 sequence: CASSPRNTGELFF. The CDR3 DNA is TGTGCCAGCAGCCCCCGAAACACCGGGGAGCTGTTTTTT.

The chain links TRBV5-1 to TRBJ2-5; TRBD1 matches at 7 bases. V dropped 4 bases and J dropped 1; count of bases not matched to a gene: 1. Germline V gene data show CDR1 as SGHRS and CDR2 as YFSETQ. This CDR3 is built from 13 residues. The CDR3 region is CASSDRVQETQYF. In nucleotides, the CDR3 is TGCGCCAGCAGCGACAGGGTCCAAGAGACCCAGTACTTC.

The chain carries TRBV7-2 and TRBJ1-2, with TRBD1 matching 8 bases. CDR1 is SGHTA, CDR2 FQGNSA, per germline. The CDR3 is made up of 14 amino acids. V dropped 1 base and J dropped 6; count of bases not matched to a gene: 4. CDR3 amino acids: CASSLVQGGHGYTF. CDR3 coding DNA: TGTGCCAGCAGCTTAGTACAGGGGGGACATGGCTACACCTTC.

The chain employs TRBV21-1 and TRBJ2-7; no DNA check was done on the table's D call, TRBD2. TRBV21-1 is listed as a pseudogene. The length of the CDR3 is 18 residues. CDR3 nucleotide sequence: TGTGCCAGCAGCAACGTTCGGGAGGGCCGCTACCCCTCCTACGAGCAGTACTTC. It yields the protein CASSNVREGRYPSYEQYF.